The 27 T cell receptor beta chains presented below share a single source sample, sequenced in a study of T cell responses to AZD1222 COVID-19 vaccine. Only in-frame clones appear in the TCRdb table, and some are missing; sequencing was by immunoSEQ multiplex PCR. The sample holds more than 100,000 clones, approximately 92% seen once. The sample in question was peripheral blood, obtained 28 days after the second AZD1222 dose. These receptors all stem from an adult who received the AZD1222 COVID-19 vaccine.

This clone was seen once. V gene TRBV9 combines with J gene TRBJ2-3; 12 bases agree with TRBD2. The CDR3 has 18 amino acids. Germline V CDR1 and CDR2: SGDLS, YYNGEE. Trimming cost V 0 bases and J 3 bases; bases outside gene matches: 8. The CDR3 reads CASSVGRTSGTGTDTQYF. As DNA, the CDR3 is TGTGCCAGCAGCGTAGGTAGGACTAGCGGGACTGGGACAGATACGCAGTATTTT. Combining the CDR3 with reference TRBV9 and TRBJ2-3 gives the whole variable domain DSGVTQTPKHLITATGQRVTLRCSPRSGDLSVYWYQQSLDQGLQFLIQYYNGEERAKGNILERFSAQQFPDLHSELNLSSLELGDSALYFCASSVGRTSGTGTDTQYFGPGTRLTVL.

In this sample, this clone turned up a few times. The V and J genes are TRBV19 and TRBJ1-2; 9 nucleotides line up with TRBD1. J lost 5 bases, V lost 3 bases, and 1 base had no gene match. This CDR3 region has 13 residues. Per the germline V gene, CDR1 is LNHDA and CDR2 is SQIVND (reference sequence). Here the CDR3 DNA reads TGTGCCAGTAGTATTGGGACAGGGTATGGCTACACCTTC. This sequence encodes CASSIGTGYGYTF.

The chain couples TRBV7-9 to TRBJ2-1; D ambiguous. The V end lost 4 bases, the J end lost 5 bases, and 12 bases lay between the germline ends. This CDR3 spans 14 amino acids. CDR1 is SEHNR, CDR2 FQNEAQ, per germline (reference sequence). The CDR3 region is CASSSWGYHNEQFF. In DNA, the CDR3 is TGTGCCAGCAGCTCCTGGGGTTACCACAATGAGCAGTTCTTC.

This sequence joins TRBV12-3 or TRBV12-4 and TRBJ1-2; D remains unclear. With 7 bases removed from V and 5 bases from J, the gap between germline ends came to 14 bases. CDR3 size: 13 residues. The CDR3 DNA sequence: TGTGCCAGCACCAATAGGCAGATATATGGCTACACCTTC. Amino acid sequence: CASTNRQIYGYTF.

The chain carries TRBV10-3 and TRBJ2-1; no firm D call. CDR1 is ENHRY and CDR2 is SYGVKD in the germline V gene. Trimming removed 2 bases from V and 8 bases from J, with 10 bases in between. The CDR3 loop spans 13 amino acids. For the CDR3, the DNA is TGTGCCATCAGTGAGCGAACAGCATATGAGCAGTTCTTC. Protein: CAISERTAYEQFF.

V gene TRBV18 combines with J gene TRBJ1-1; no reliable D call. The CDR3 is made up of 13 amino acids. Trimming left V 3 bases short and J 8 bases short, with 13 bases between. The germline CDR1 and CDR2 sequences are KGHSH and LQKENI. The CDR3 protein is CASSPPGQEEAFF. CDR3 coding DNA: TGTGCCAGCTCACCCCCTGGGCAAGAGGAAGCTTTCTTT.

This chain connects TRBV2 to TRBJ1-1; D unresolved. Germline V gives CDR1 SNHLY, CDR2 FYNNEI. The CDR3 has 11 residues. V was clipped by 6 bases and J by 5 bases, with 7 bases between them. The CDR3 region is CASSPQTEAFF. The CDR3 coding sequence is TGTGCCAGCAGCCCCCAGACTGAAGCTTTCTTT.

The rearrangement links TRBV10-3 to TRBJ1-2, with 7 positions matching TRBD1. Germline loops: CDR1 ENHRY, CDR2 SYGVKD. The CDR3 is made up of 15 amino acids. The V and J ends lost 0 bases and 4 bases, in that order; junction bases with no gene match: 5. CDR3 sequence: CAISESIQGGYGYTF. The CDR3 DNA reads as TGTGCCATCAGTGAGTCAATCCAGGGGGGCTATGGCTACACCTTC.

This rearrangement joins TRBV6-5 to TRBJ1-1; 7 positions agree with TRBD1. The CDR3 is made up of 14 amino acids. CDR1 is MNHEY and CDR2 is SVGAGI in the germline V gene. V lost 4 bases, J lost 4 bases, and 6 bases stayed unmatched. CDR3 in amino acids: CASSFRTGATEAFF. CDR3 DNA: TGTGCCAGCAGTTTTAGGACAGGCGCCACTGAAGCTTTCTTT.

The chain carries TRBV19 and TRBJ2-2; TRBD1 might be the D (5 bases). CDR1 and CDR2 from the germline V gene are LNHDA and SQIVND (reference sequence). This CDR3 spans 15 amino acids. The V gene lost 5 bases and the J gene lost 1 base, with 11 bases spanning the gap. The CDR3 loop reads CASSLLQGNTGELFF. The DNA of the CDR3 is TGTGCCAGTAGTCTTCTTCAGGGGAACACCGGGGAGCTGTTTTTT.

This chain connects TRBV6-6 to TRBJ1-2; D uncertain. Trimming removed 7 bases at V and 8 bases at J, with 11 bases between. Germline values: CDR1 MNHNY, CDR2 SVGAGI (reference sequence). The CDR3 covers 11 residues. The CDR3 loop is CASTMSGGYTF. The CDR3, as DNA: TGTGCCAGCACCATGTCTGGGGGCTACACCTTC.

The CDR3 is CASSLQPGMNTEAFF. The CDR3 DNA follows: TGCGCCAGCAGCTTGCAGCCAGGTATGAACACTGAAGCTTTCTTT. The chain employs TRBV5-1 and TRBJ1-1; D remains unclear. V lost 1 base and J 0 bases, leaving 10 bases between the germline ends. In germline, CDR1 is SGHRS, CDR2 YFSETQ. The CDR3 extends over 15 amino acids.

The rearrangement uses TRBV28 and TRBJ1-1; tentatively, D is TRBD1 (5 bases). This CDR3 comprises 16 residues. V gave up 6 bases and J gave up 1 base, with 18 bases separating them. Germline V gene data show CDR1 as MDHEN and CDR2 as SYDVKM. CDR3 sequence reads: CASRFRGGAGNTEAFF. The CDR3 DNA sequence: TGTGCCAGCAGGTTCCGGGGAGGGGCAGGGAACACTGAAGCTTTCTTT.

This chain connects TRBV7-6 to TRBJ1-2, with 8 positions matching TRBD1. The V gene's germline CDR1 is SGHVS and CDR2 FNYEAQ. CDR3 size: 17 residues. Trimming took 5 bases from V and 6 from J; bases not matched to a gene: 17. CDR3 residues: CASSDAGTGTIFDGYTF. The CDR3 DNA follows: TGTGCCAGCAGCGACGCCGGGACAGGCACCATCTTTGATGGCTACACCTTC.

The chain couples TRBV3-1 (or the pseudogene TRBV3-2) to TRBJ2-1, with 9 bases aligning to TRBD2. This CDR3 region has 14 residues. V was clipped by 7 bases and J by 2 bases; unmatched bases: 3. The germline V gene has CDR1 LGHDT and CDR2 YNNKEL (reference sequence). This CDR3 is CASTLAGTYNEQFF. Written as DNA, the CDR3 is TGTGCCAGCACCCTAGCGGGAACCTACAATGAGCAGTTCTTC.

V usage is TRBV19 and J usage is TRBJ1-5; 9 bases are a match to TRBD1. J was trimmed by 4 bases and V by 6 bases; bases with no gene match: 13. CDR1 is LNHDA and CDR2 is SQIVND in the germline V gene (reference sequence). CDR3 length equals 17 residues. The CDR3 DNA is TGTGCCAGTAGCCAGAACAGGGGGCTAATTGTAAATCAGCCCCAGCATTTT. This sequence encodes CASSQNRGLIVNQPQHF.

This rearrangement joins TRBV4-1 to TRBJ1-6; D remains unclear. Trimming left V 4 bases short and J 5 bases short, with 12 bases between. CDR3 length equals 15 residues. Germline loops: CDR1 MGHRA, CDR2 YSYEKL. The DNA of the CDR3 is TGCGCCAGCAGCCGTGCTCAGAGCGATAATTCACCCCTCCACTTT. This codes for CASSRAQSDNSPLHF.

The DNA of the CDR3 is TGCGCCAGCAGTTTCGGACAGGGTTCCTACAATGAGCAGTTCTTC. It codes for CASSFGQGSYNEQFF. This chain uses TRBV5-1 with TRBJ2-1; the match to TRBD1 covers 8 bases. The CDR3 loop spans 15 amino acids. Trimming cost V 5 bases and J 1 base; bases outside gene matches: 5. Germline CDR1 reads SGHRS; CDR2 reads YFSETQ.

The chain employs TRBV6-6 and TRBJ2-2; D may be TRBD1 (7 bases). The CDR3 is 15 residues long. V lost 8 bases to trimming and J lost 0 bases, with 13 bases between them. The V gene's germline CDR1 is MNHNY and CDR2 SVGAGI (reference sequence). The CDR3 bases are TGTGCCAGCGGAGGGGGCGGGACGAACACCGGGGAGCTGTTTTTT. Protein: CASGGGGTNTGELFF.

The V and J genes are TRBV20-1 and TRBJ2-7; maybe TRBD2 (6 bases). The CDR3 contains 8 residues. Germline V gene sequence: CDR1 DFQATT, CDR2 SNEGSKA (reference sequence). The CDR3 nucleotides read TGCAGGGAGGGAGAGCAGTACGTC. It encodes CREGEQYV.

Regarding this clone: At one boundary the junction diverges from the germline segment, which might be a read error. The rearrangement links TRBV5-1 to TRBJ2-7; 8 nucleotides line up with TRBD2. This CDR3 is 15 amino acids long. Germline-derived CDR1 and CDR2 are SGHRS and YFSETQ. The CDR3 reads CASRNREGISSEQYF. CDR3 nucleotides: TGCGCCAGCAGGAACCGGGAGGGCATATCCTCCGAGCAGTACTTC.

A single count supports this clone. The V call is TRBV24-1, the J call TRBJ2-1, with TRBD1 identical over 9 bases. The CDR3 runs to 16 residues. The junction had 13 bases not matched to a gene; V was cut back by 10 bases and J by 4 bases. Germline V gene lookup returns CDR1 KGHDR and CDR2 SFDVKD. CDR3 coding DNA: TGTGCCACTTCCCTGGGGTGGACAGGGGATTACAATGAGCAGTTCTTC. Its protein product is CATSLGWTGDYNEQFF.

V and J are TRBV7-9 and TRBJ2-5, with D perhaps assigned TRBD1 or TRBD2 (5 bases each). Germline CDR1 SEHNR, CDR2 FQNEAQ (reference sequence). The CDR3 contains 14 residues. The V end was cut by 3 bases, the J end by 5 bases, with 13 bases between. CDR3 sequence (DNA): TGTGCCAGCAGCTTGTGGGGGTCCCCGGAGACCCAGTACTTC. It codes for CASSLWGSPETQYF. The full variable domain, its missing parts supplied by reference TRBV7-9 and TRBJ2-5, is DTGVSQNPRHKITKRGQNVTFRCDPISEHNRLYWYRQTLGQGPEFLTYFQNEAQLEKSRLLSDRFSAERPKGSFSTLEIQRTEQGDSAMYLCASSLWGSPETQYFGPGTRLLVL.

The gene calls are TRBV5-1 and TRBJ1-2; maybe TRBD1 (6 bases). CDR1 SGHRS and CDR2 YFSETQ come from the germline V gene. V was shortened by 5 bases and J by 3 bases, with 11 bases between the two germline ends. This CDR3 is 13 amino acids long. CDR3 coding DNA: TGCGCCAGCAGACCAGGGGCCGACTATGGCTACACCTTC. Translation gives CASRPGADYGYTF.

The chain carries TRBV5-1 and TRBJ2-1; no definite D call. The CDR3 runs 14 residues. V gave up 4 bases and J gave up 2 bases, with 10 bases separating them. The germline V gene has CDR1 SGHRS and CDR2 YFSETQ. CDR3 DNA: TGCGCCAGCAGCCAGGACCGTCCCTACAATGAGCAGTTCTTC. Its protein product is CASSQDRPYNEQFF.

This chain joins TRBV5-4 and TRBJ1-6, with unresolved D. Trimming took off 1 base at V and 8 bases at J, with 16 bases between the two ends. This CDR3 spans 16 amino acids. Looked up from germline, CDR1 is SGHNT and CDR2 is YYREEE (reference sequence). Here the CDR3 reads CASSLRVPTLHSPLHF. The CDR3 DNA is TGTGCCAGCAGCTTGCGGGTCCCTACTCTACATTCACCCCTCCACTTT.

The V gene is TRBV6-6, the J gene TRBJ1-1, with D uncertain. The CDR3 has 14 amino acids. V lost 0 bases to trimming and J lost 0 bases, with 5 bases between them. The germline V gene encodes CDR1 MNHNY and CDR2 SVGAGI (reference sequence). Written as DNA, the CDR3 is TGTGCCAGCAGTTACTCCCAGCTGAACACTGAAGCTTTCTTT. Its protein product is CASSYSQLNTEAFF.